This T cell receptor (beta chain) is from a study of blood T cell repertoires in COVID-19. Seattle cases were enrolled at active infection and followed longitudinally. Germline V CDR1 and CDR2: SNHLY, FYNNEI. V shed 5 bases and J shed 1 base, with 8 bases lying between them. This CDR3 region has 13 residues. In the authors' workflow: Cell counts per sample came from amplifying reference gene primers. The table came from immunoSEQ multiplex PCR; TCRdb's copy has only in-frame clones and leaves some out. The DNA gave D and trimming, while V, J and clone size come from that table. Here the sample spans some 110,000 clones, roughly four fifths being singletons.

The receptor comes from a man aged 80 or over with COVID-19, enrolled during active disease. Sequenced material: peripheral blood. The V gene is TRBV2, the J gene TRBJ2-5, with D possibly being TRBD1 (5 bases). As DNA, the CDR3 is TGTGCCAGCAGTTCGGACATCCAAGAGACCCAGTACTTC. It is translated as CASSSDIQETQYF.